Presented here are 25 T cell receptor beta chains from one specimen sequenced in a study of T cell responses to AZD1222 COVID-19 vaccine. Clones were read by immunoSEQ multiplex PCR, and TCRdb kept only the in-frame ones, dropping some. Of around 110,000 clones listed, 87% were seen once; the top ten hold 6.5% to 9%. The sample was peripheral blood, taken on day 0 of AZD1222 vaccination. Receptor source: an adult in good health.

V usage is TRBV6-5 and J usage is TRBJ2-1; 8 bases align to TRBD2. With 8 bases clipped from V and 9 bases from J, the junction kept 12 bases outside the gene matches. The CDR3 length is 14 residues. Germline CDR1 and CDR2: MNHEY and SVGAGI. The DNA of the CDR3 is TGTGCCAGCGGCCCGGGACTAGTGGGGGCTGAGCAGTTCTTC. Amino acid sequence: CASGPGLVGAEQFF.

CDR3 loop: CASRRGSSDTQYF. Written as DNA, the CDR3 is TGTGCCAGCCGCAGAGGCTCCTCAGATACGCAGTATTTT. The chain couples TRBV7-3 to TRBJ2-3; unclear D gene. Per germline, CDR1 SGHTA and CDR2 FQGTGA. Trimming removed 8 bases at V and 4 bases at J, with 13 bases between. This CDR3 is built from 13 residues.

Written as DNA, the CDR3 is TGCGCCAGCAGCCAAGTAACGGGTCTCGAATCCGGGGAGCTGTTTTTT. Its translation is CASSQVTGLESGELFF. The chain joins TRBV4-1 to TRBJ2-2, with D unclear. Per germline, CDR1 MGHRA and CDR2 YSYEKL. This CDR3 spans 16 amino acids. V lost 1 base and J lost 6, with 15 bases in between.

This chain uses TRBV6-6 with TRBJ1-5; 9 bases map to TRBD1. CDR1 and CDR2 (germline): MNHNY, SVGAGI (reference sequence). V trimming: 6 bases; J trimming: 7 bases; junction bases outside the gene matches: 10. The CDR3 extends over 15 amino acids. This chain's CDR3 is CASRLEGTGIQPQHF. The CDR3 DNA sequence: TGTGCCAGCAGACTCGAGGGGACAGGGATACAGCCCCAGCATTTT.

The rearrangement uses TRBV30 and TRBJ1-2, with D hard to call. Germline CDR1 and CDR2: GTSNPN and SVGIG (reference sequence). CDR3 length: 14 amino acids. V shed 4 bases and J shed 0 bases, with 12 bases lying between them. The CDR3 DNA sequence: TGTGCCTGGATACCGAAGAAGGCTAACTATGGCTACACCTTC. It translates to CAWIPKKANYGYTF.

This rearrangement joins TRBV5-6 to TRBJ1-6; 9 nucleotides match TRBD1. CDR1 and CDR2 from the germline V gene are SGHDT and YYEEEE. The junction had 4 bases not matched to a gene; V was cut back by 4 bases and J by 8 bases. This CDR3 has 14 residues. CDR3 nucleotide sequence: TGTGCCAGCAGCGGGACAGGGAATCATTCACCCCTCCACTTT. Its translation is CASSGTGNHSPLHF.

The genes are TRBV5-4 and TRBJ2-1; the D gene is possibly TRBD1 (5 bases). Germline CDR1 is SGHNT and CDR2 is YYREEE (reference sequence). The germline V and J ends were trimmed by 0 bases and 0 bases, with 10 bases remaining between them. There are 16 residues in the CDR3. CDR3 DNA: TGTGCCAGCAGCTTGGGACAGCCTAGCTCCTACAATGAGCAGTTCTTC. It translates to CASSLGQPSSYNEQFF.

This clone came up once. The CDR3 sequence: CAWSSLAEREQFF. The CDR3, as DNA: TGTGCCTGGAGTTCGCTAGCGGAAAGAGAGCAGTTCTTC. V is TRBV30 and J is TRBJ2-1; 7 positions agree with TRBD2. The V gene's germline CDR1 is GTSNPN and CDR2 SVGIG (reference sequence). The CDR3 extends over 13 amino acids. The trim removed 2 bases at V and 10 bases at J, leaving 8 bases unmatched. The variable domain in full, completed from reference TRBV30 and TRBJ2-1, reads SQTIHQWPATLVQPVGSPLSLECTVEGTSNPNLYWYRQAAGRGLQLLFYSVGIGQISSEVPQNLSASRPQDRQFILSSKKLLLSDSGFYLCAWSSLAEREQFFGPGTRLTVL.

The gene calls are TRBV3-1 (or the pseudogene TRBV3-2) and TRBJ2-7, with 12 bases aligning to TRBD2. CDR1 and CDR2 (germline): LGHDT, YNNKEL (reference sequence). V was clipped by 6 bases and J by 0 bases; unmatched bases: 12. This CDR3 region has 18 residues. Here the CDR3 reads CASRAGTSGPQFSYEQYF. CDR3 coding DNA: TGTGCCAGCAGGGCGGGGACTAGCGGGCCCCAATTCTCCTACGAGCAGTACTTC.

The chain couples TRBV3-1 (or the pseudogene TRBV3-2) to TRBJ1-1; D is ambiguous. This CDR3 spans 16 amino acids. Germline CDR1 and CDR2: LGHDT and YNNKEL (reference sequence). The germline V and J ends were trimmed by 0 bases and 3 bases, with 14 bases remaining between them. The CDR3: CASSQDAFKRYTEAFF. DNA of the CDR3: TGTGCCAGCAGCCAAGATGCTTTTAAACGTTACACTGAAGCTTTCTTT.

DNA for the CDR3: TGTGCCAGCAGCTTGGTTGGGAGCACCGGGGAGCTGTTTTTT. Its protein is CASSLVGSTGELFF. This chain links TRBV5-6 with TRBJ2-2; a possible D gene is TRBD2 (5 bases). The CDR3 is made up of 14 amino acids. Trimming pared 0 bases from V and 4 bases from J, leaving 7 bases between. Germline V gene sequence: CDR1 SGHDT, CDR2 YYEEEE.

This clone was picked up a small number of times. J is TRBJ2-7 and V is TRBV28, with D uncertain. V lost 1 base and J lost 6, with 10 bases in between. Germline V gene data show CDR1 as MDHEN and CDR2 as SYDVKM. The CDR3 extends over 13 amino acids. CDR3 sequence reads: CASSLFPSGEQYF. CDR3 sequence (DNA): TGTGCCAGCAGTTTATTCCCATCGGGCGAGCAGTACTTC.

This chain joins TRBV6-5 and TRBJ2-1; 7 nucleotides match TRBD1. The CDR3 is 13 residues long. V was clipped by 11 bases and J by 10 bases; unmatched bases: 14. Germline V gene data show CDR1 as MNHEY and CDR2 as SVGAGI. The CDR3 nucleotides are TGTGCCGTCTTCGTTACGACAGGGCAGGAGCAGTTCTTC. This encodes CAVFVTTGQEQFF.

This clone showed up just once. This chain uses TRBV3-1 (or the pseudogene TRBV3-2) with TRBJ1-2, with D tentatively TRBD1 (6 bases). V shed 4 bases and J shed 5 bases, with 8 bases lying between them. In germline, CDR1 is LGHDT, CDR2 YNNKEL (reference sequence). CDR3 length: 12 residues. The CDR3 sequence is CASSPQGYGYTF. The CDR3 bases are TGTGCCAGCAGCCCCCAGGGGTATGGCTACACCTTC.

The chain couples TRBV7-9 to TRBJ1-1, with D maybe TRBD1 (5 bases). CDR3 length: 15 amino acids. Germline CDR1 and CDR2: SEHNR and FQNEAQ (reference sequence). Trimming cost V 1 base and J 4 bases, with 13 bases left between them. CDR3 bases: TGTGCCAGCAGCTTAGGGTCGGGACGCGCCACTGAAGCTTTCTTT. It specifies CASSLGSGRATEAFF.

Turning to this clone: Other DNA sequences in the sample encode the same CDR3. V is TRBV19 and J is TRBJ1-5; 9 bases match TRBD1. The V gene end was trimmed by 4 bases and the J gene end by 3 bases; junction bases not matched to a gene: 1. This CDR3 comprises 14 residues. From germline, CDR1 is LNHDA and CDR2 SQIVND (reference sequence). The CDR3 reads CASSRDRDNQPQHF. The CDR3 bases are TGTGCCAGTAGTAGGGACAGGGACAATCAGCCCCAGCATTTT. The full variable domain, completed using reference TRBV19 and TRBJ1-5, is DGGITQSPKYLFRKEGQNVTLSCEQNLNHDAMYWYRQDPGQGLRLIYYSQIVNDFQKGDIAEGYSVSREKKESFPLTVTSAQKNPTAFYLCASSRDRDNQPQHFGDGTRLSIL.

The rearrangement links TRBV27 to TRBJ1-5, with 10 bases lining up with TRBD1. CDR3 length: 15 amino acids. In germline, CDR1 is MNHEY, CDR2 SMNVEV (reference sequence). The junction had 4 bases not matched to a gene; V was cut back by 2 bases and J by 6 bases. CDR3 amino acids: CASSLIWTGGQPQHF. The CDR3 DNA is TGTGCCAGCAGTTTAATCTGGACAGGGGGTCAGCCCCAGCATTTT.

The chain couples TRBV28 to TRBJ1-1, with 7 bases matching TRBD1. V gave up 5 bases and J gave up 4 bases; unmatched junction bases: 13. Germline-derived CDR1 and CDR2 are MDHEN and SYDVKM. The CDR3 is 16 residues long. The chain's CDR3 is CASSVPNDRVGTEAFF. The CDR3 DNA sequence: TGTGCCAGCAGTGTCCCTAACGACAGGGTGGGCACTGAAGCTTTCTTT.

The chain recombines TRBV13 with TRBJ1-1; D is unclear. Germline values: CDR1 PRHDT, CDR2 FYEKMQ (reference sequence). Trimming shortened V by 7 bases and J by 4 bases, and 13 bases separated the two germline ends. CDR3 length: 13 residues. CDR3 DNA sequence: TGTGCCAGCACCGATATCGGGGTCACTGAAGCTTTCTTT. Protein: CASTDIGVTEAFF.

The CDR3 nucleotides are TGTGCCAGCAGTTTCCCCCGAGGGGCCGGTGCCAAAAACATTCAGTACTTC. Residues: CASSFPRGAGAKNIQYF. The chain recombines TRBV28 with TRBJ2-4; D tentatively fits TRBD1 or TRBD2 (5 bases each). The CDR3 has 17 amino acids. Germline V gene lookup returns CDR1 MDHEN and CDR2 SYDVKM. Trimming removed 3 bases at V and 1 base at J, with 16 bases between.

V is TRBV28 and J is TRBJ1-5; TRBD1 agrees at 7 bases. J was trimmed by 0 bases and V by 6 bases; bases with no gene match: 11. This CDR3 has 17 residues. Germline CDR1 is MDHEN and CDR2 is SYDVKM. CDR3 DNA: TGTGCCAGCAGGGACCCTCACAGGGGCTATAGCAATCAGCCCCAGCATTTT. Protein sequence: CASRDPHRGYSNQPQHF.

CDR3 loop: CASSQLGLTTGELFF. CDR3 nucleotides: TGTGCCAGCAGCCAACTGGGACTGACGACCGGGGAGCTGTTTTTT. The chain recombines TRBV14 with TRBJ2-2; D is perhaps TRBD2 (6 bases). There are 15 residues in the CDR3. Germline V gene sequence: CDR1 SGHDN, CDR2 FVKESK. Trimming pared 2 bases from V and 5 bases from J, leaving 12 bases between.

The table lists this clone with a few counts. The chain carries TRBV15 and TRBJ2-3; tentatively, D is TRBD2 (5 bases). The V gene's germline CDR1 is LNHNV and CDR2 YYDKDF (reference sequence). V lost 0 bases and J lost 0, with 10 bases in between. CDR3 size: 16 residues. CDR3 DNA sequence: TGTGCCACCAGCAGAGATGGGAGTTCTAGCACAGATACGCAGTATTTT. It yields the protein CATSRDGSSSTDTQYF.

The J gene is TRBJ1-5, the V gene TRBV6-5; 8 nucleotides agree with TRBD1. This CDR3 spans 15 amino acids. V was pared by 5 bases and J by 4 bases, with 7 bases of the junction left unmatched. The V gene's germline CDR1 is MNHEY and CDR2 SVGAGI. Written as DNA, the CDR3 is TGTGCCAGCAGTCGAACTTGGACAGGGAATCAGCCCCAGCATTTT. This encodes CASSRTWTGNQPQHF.

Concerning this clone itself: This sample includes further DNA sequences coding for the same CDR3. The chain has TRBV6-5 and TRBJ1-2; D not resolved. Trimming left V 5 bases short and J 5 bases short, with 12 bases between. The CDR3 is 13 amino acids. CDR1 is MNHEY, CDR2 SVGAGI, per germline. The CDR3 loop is CASSTGTVYGYTF. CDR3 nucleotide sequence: TGTGCCAGCAGTACCGGAACAGTGTATGGCTACACCTTC.